Below, 12 T cell receptor beta chains from the same sample are listed, as sequenced in a study of graft-versus-host responses after intestinal transplantation. Repertoires were generated with immunoSEQ multiplex PCR, while TCRdb's copy carries only in-frame clones and drops some. The sample contains roughly 28,000 clones, 82% of which appear only once. For these TCRs, the target antigens are not known. This specimen consisted of unstimulated CD4+ T cells sorted from spleen or lymph node cells, obtained before intestinal transplant. The source is a human donor who received an intestinal transplant.

This chain links TRBV10-3 with TRBJ1-3, with D perhaps TRBD1 (6 bases). The germline gives CDR1 ENHRY, CDR2 SYGVKD. The CDR3 has 13 amino acids. V lost 6 bases and J lost 5, with 11 bases in between. The CDR3 nucleotides are TGTGCCATCAGGCCGACAGGAAGAAACACCATATATTTT. Its protein is CAIRPTGRNTIYF.

The gene calls are TRBV19 and TRBJ1-1, with D tentatively TRBD1 (5 bases). CDR1 and CDR2 (germline): LNHDA, SQIVND (reference sequence). This CDR3 comprises 13 residues. The V gene lost 3 bases and the J gene lost 7 bases, with 12 bases spanning the gap. CDR3 nucleotides: TGTGCCAGTAGTATGGGGAGGGGAAGTGAAGCTTTCTTT. The encoded protein is CASSMGRGSEAFF.

The chain combines TRBV28 with TRBJ2-7, with 11 bases lining up with TRBD1. Looked up from germline, CDR1 is MDHEN and CDR2 is SYDVKM. The CDR3 extends over 15 amino acids. Losses at the gene ends were 5 bases for V and 5 bases for J; bases not matched to a gene: 8. Here the CDR3 DNA reads TGTGCCAGCAGTCACCGGACAGGGGGCTGGAACGAGCAGTACTTC. Amino acids: CASSHRTGGWNEQYF.

The chain couples TRBV6-1 to TRBJ1-2; D gene uncertain. The ends were cut back, 6 bases at V and 7 bases at J, with 18 bases in the middle. The CDR3 has 14 residues. Germline V CDR1 and CDR2: MNHNS, SASEGT. CDR3: CASRMAPRRGGYTF. The CDR3 nucleotides read TGTGCCAGCAGGATGGCCCCCCGGCGGGGTGGCTACACCTTC.

V gene TRBV19 combines with J gene TRBJ1-6; 8 bases map to TRBD1. The germline gives CDR1 LNHDA, CDR2 SQIVND (reference sequence). There are 14 residues in the CDR3. V shed 5 bases, J shed 9 bases, and the junction held 6 bases outside the gene matches. CDR3 nucleotides: TGTGCCAGTAGTCCCGTACAGGGGGGTTCACCCCTCCACTTT. The encoded protein is CASSPVQGGSPLHF.

This chain joins TRBV10-1 and TRBJ2-1, with D unresolved. The CDR3 loop spans 13 amino acids. CDR1 WNHNN and CDR2 SYGVQD come from the germline V gene (reference sequence). Trimming pared 7 bases from V and 4 bases from J, leaving 11 bases between. The CDR3 is CASTASIYNEQFF. The CDR3 DNA sequence: TGCGCCAGCACAGCCTCAATATACAATGAGCAGTTCTTC.

J is TRBJ1-1 and V is TRBV2; the D is unclear. This CDR3 comprises 14 residues. CDR1 and CDR2 from the germline V gene are SNHLY and FYNNEI. Trimming cost V 6 bases and J 3 bases, with 14 bases left between them. CDR3 sequence: CASRFGRADTEAFF. The CDR3 region has the DNA TGTGCCAGCAGGTTTGGACGAGCGGACACTGAAGCTTTCTTT.

V gene TRBV9 combines with J gene TRBJ2-7; D is possibly TRBD2 (5 bases). The CDR3 length is 15 residues. CDR1 is SGDLS, CDR2 YYNGEE, per germline. The V end lost 0 bases, the J end lost 0 bases, and 10 bases lay between the germline ends. This CDR3 reads CASSVGGRGSYEQYF. The CDR3 nucleotides read TGTGCCAGCAGCGTAGGAGGGAGAGGCTCCTACGAGCAGTACTTC.

This chain joins TRBV27 and TRBJ2-1, with 10 bases that match TRBD1. Per the germline V gene, CDR1 is MNHEY and CDR2 is SMNVEV (reference sequence). The CDR3 spans 14 residues. Losses at the gene ends were 7 bases for V and 4 bases for J; bases not matched to a gene: 4. CDR3 in DNA: TGTGCCAGCACCGGGACAGGGGCATACAATGAGCAGTTCTTC. This gives the protein CASTGTGAYNEQFF.

V is TRBV19 and J is TRBJ2-3; unclear D gene. The germline CDR1 and CDR2 sequences are LNHDA and SQIVND (reference sequence). CDR3 length: 12 amino acids. V was pared by 5 bases and J by 6 bases, with 9 bases between. The CDR3 protein is CASSQVTDTQYF. The CDR3 region has the DNA TGTGCCAGTAGTCAGGTGACGGATACGCAGTATTTT. The whole variable domain, filled in from reference TRBV19 and TRBJ2-3, reads DGGITQSPKYLFRKEGQNVTLSCEQNLNHDAMYWYRQDPGQGLRLIYYSQIVNDFQKGDIAEGYSVSREKKESFPLTVTSAQKNPTAFYLCASSQVTDTQYFGPGTRLTVL.

This chain uses TRBV21-1 with TRBJ2-5; TRBD2 reflects the table's D call only, with no check against the DNA. TRBV21-1 is an annotated pseudogene. This CDR3 spans 17 amino acids. The CDR3 spells CASSSPLGRGNQETQYF. CDR3 sequence (DNA): TGTGCCAGCAGCTCTCCTTTGGGGCGGGGGAATCAAGAGACCCAGTACTTC.

The CDR3 loop reads CASSEEGILAGQETQYF. The DNA for the CDR3 is TGTGCCAGCAGTGAAGAAGGGATTCTAGCGGGCCAAGAGACCCAGTACTTC. The genes are TRBV6-1 and TRBJ2-5; 8 bases map to TRBD2. From germline, CDR1 is MNHNS and CDR2 SASEGT. The CDR3 length is 17 residues. J lost 1 base, V lost 1 base, and 8 bases had no gene match.